What follows are 5 T cell receptor beta chains derived from one specimen sequenced in a study of T cells in Graves' hyperthyroidism and ophthalmopathy. RNA transcripts served as the template for amplifying TCR beta CDR3 regions. HTBI primers were employed in a first-round RT-PCR of the TCR CDR3. TCRdb ran MiXCR on the multiplex PCR reads and lists one entry per CDR3 protein. The sample carries roughly 300,000 distinct CDR3 sequences, around 20% recorded once. Sequencing input: blood. All receptors come from a woman aged 50 to 65 with Graves' hyperthyroidism.

This chain joins TRBV25-1 and TRBJ1-4; D may be TRBD1 (6 bases). V was clipped by 3 bases and J by 0 bases, with 14 bases between them. This CDR3 region has 17 residues. From germline, CDR1 is MGHDK and CDR2 SYGVNS. CDR3 nucleotides: TGTGCCAGCAGTGAGGGACGGGGGACACCAACTAATGAAAAACTGTTTTTT. Translation: CASSEGRGTPTNEKLFF.

This clonotype was counted ten times or more. The rearrangement joins TRBV2 to TRBJ1-2, with D possibly being TRBD1 (5 bases). The V end was cut by 8 bases, the J end by 3 bases, with 16 bases between. The CDR3 runs 14 residues. The germline V gene has CDR1 SNHLY and CDR2 FYNNEI. The CDR3 spells CASFSGRGDYGYTF. The CDR3 DNA is TGTGCCAGCTTCTCCGGGAGGGGCGACTATGGCTACACCTTC.

This clonotype has ten or more counts. The chain uses TRBV9 and TRBJ2-1, with D unresolved. CDR1 SGDLS and CDR2 YYNGEE come from the germline V gene. Trimming shortened V by 4 bases and J by 4 bases, and 9 bases separated the two germline ends. The CDR3 is 13 residues long. The CDR3 sequence is CASSRIGYNEQFF. The CDR3 DNA sequence: TGTGCCAGCAGCCGAATCGGTTACAATGAGCAGTTCTTC.

The chain employs TRBV9 and TRBJ2-7, with D tentatively TRBD1 (6 bases). Germline CDR1 reads SGDLS; CDR2 reads YYNGEE. The ends were cut back, 4 bases at V and 3 bases at J, with 14 bases in the middle. The length of the CDR3 is 14 residues. Here the CDR3 reads CASSHRTESYEQYF. The DNA of the CDR3 is TGTGCCAGCAGCCACAGGACAGAGAGCTACGAGCAGTACTTC. Full variable domain (missing parts from reference TRBV9 and TRBJ2-7): DSGVTQTPKHLITATGQRVTLRCSPRSGDLSVYWYQQSLDQGLQFLIQYYNGEERAKGNILERFSAQQFPDLHSELNLSSLELGDSALYFCASSHRTESYEQYFGPGTRLTVT.

This clonotype appeared a few times. This chain connects TRBV20-1 to TRBJ1-5; the D gene is possibly TRBD1 (5 bases). Germline CDR1 and CDR2: DFQATT and SNEGSKA (reference sequence). V was cut by 3 bases and J by 5 bases, with 8 bases left in between. The CDR3 contains 12 residues. This CDR3 reads CSASRGDQPQHF. The CDR3 nucleotides are TGCAGTGCTAGTCGGGGGGATCAGCCCCAGCATTTT.